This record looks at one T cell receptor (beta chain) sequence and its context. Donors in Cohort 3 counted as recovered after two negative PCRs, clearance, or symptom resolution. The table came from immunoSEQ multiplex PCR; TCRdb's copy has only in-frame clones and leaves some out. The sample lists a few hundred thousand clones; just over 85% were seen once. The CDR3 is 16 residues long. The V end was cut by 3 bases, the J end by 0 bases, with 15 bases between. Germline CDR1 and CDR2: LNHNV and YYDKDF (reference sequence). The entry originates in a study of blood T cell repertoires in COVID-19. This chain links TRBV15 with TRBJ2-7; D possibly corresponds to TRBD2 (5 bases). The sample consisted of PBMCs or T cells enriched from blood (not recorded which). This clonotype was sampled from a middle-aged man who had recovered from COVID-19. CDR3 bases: TGTGCCACCAGCAGTAAAAGAGGGATAATCTCCTACGAGCAGTACTTC. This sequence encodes CATSSKRGIISYEQYF.